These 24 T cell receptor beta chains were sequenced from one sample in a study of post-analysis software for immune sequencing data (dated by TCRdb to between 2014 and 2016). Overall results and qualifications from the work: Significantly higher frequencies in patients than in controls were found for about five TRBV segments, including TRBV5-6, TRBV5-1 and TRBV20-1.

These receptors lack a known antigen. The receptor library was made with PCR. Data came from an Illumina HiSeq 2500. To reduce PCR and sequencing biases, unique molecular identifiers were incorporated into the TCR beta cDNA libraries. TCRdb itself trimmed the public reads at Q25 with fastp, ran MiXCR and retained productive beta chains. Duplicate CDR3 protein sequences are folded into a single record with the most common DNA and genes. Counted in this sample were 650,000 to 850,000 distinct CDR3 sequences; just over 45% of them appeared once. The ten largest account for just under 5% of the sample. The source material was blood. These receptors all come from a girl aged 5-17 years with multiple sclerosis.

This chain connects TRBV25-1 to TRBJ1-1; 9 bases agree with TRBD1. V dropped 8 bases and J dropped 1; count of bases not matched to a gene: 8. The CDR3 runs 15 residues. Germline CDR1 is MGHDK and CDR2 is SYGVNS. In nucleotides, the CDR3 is TGTGCCAGCTTCGGACAGGGGAAGGGGAACACTGAAGCTTTCTTT. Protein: CASFGQGKGNTEAFF.

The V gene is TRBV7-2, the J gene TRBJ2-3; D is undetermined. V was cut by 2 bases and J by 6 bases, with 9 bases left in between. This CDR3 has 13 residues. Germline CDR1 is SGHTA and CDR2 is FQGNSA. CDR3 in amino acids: CASSLWVADTQYF. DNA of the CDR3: TGTGCCAGCAGCTTATGGGTGGCGGATACGCAGTATTTT.

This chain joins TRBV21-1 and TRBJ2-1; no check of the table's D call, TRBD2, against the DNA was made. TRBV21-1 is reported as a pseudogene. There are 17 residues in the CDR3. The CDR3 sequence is CASSKAATSGRANEQFF. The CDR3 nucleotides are TGTGCCAGCAGCAAAGCGGCTACTAGCGGGAGGGCGAATGAGCAGTTCTTC.

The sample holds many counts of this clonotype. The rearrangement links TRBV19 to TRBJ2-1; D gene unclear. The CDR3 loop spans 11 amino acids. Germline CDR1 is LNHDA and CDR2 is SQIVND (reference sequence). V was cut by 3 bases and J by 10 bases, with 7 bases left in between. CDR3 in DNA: TGTGCCAGTAGTATGGGATTAGAGCAGTTCTTC. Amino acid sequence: CASSMGLEQFF.

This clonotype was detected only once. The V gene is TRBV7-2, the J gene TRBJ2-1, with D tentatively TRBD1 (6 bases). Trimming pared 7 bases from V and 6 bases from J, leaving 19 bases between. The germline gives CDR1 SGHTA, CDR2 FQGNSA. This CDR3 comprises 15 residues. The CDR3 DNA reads TGTGCCAGCACCTTCGACCAGGGGAAGTGCAATGAGCAGTTCTTC. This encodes CASTFDQGKCNEQFF.

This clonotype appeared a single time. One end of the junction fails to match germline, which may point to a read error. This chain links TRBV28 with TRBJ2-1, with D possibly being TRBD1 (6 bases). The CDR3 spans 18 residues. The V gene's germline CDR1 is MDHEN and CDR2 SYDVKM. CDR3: CVSSSNLLGGATYNEQFF. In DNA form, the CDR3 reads TGTGTCAGCAGTTCTAACCTCCTAGGGGGAGCTACGTACAATGAGCAGTTCTTC.

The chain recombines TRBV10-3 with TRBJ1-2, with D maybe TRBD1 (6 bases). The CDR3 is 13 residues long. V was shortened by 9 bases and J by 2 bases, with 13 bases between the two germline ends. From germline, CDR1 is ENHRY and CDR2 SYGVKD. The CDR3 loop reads CAIESGTNYGYTF. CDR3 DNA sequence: TGTGCCATAGAGTCCGGGACAAACTATGGCTACACCTTC.

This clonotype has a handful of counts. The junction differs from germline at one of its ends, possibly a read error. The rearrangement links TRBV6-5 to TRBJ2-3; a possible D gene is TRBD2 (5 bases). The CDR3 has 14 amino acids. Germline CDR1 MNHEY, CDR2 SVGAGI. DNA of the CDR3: TGTGCCAGCAGTTACAGCTCTAGCACAGATACGCGGTATTTT. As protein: CASSYSSSTDTRYF.

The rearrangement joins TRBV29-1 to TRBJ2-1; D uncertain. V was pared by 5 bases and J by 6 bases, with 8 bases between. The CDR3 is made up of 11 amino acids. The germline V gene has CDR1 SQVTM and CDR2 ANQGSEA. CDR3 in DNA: TGCAGCGTTTCAAGAGGCAATGAGCAGTTCTTC. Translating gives CSVSRGNEQFF.

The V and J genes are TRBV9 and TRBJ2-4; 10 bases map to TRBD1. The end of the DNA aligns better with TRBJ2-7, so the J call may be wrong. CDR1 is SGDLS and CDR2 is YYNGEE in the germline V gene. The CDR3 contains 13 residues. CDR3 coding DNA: TGTGCCAGCAGCGGGGACAGGGGCTACGAGCAGTACTTC. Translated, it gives CASSGDRGYEQYF.

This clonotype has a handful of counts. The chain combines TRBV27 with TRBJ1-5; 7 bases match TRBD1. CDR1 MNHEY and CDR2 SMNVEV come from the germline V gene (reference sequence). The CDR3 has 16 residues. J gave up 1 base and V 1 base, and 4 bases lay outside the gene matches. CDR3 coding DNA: TGTGCCAGCAGTTTATTGTCCAGGGGGAGCAATCAGCCCCAGCATTTT. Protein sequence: CASSLLSRGSNQPQHF.

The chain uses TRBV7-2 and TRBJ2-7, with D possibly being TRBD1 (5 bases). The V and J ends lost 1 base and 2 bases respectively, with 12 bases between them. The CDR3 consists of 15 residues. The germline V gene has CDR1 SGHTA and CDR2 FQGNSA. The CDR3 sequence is CASSLDIVQAYEQYF. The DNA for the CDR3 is TGTGCCAGCAGCTTAGATATCGTACAGGCCTACGAGCAGTACTTC.

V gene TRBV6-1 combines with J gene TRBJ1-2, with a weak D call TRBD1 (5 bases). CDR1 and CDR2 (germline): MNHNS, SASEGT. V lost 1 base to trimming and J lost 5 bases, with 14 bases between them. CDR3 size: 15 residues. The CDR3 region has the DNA TGTGCCAGCAGTGAAGATAAGGGATCAGGGTATGGCTACACCTTC. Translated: CASSEDKGSGYGYTF.

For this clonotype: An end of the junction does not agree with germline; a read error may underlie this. CDR3 sequence reads: CSARALKAGGPEQFF. CDR3 in DNA: TGCAGTGCCAGAGCCTTGAAAGCGGGAGGGCCTGAGCAGTTCTTC. The V gene is TRBV20-1, the J gene TRBJ2-1, with TRBD2 matching 10 bases. Looked up from germline, CDR1 is DFQATT and CDR2 is SNEGSKA (reference sequence). The CDR3 consists of 15 residues.

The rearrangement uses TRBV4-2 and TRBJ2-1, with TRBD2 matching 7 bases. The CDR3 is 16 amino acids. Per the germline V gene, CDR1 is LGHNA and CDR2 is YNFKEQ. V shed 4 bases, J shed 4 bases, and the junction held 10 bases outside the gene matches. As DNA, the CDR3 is TGTGCCAGCAGCCCAGATGCGGGAGATCGATACAATGAGCAGTTCTTC. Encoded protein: CASSPDAGDRYNEQFF.

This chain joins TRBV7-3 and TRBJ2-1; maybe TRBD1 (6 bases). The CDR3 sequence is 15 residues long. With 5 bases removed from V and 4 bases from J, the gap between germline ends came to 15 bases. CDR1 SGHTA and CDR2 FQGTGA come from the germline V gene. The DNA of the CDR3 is TGTGCCAGCAGCCCCGAGGACAGACCATACAATGAGCAGTTCTTC. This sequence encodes CASSPEDRPYNEQFF.

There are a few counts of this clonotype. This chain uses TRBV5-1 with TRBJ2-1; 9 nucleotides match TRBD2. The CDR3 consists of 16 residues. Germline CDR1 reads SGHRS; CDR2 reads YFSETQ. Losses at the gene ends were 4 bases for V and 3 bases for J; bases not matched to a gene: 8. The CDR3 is CASSDPGGRGYNEQFF. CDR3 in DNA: TGCGCCAGCAGCGACCCGGGCGGGAGGGGCTACAATGAGCAGTTCTTC.

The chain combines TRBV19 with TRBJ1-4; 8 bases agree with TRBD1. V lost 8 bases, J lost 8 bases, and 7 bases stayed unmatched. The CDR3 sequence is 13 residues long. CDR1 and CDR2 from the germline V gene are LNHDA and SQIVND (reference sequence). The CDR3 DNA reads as TGTGCCAGTCAAGACAGGGGCCCCGAAAAACTGTTTTTT. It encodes CASQDRGPEKLFF.

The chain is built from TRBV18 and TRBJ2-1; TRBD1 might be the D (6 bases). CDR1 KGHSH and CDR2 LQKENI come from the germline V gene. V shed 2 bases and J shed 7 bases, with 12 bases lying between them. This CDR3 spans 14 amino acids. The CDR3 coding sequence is TGTGCCAGCTCACCAGACAGGCCGGGGAATGAGCAGTTCTTC. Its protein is CASSPDRPGNEQFF.

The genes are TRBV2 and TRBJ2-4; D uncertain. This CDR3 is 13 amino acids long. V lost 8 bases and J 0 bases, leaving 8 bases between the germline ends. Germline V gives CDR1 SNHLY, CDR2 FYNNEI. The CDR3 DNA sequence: TGTGCCAGCGGCGGTATAGCCAAAAACATTCAGTACTTC. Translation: CASGGIAKNIQYF. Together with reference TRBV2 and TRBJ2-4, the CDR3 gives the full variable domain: EPEVTQTPSHQVTQMGQEVILRCVPISNHLYFYWYRQILGQKVEFLVSFYNNEISEKSEIFDDQFSVERPDGSNFTLKIRSTKLEDSAMYFCASGGIAKNIQYFGAGTRLSVL.

CDR3 in DNA: TGTGCCAGCAGTTACGTTGAGTCTGAAGCTTTCTTT. The encoded protein is CASSYVESEAFF. V usage is TRBV6-5 and J usage is TRBJ1-1; D is uncertain. Germline V gives CDR1 MNHEY, CDR2 SVGAGI. The CDR3 consists of 12 residues. V lost 2 bases, J lost 6 bases, and 7 bases lay in between.

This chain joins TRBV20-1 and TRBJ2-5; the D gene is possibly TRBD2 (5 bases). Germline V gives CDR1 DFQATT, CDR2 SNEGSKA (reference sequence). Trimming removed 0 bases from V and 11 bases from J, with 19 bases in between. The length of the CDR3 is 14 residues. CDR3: CSARDLFGELEQYF. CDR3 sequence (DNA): TGCAGTGCTAGAGATCTTTTCGGGGAGCTGGAGCAGTACTTC.

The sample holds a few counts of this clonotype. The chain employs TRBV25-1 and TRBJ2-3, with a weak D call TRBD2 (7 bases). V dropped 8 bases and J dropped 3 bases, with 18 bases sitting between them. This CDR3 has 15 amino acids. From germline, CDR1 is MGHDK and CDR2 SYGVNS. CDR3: CASRRGGAQTDTQYF. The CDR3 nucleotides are TGTGCCAGCCGAAGGGGGGGGGCTCAGACAGATACGCAGTATTTT.

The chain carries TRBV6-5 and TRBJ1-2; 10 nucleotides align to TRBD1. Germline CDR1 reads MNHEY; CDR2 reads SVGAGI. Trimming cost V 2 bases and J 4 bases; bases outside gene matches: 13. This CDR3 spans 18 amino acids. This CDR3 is CASSYLLGGTGDLYGYTF. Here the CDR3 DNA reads TGTGCCAGCAGTTACCTCCTGGGTGGGACAGGGGACCTCTATGGCTACACCTTC.